The subject of this entry is one T cell receptor (beta chain). The antigen remains unidentified. The data belong to a study of T cell repertoires in cytomegalovirus infection. Study details: HLA-B-restricted CMV epitopes that are well studied were used alongside recently identified HLA-C-restricted ones. Matching HLA type, along with CMV infection, was indicated by public TCR beta signatures.

Points from the study as a whole: CMV carriers having the relevant HLA were flagged by cumulative public TCR beta family frequency. Dominant in the ex vivo response were TCR beta clonotypes restricted by HLA-C and specific for CMV.

TCRdb recomputed calls from the reads with MiXCR, one row per CDR3 protein. Of around 770,000 distinct CDR3 sequences listed, 25% to 30% are singletons. This TCR came from a human donor in good health (CMV status not recorded). Some clones in this sample may be carry-over from other donors' samples. The sample was cultured CD8+ T cells from PBMCs, taken from culture after CMV antigen stimulation.

CDR3 in amino acids: CASSQGLVPEAFF. DNA for the CDR3: TGTGCCAGCAGCCAAGGCCTGGTCCCTGAAGCTTTCTTT. The rearrangement uses TRBV14 and TRBJ1-1; D unresolved. CDR1 and CDR2 (germline): SGHDN, FVKESK. Trimming stripped 1 base from V and 6 bases from J, with 9 bases between. This CDR3 is built from 13 residues. Complete variable domain (other parts from reference TRBV14 and TRBJ1-1): EAGVTQFPSHSVIEKGQTVTLRCDPISGHDNLYWYRRVMGKEIKFLLHFVKESKQDESGMPNNRFLAERTGGTYSTLKVQPAELEDSGVYFCASSQGLVPEAFFGQGTRLTVV.